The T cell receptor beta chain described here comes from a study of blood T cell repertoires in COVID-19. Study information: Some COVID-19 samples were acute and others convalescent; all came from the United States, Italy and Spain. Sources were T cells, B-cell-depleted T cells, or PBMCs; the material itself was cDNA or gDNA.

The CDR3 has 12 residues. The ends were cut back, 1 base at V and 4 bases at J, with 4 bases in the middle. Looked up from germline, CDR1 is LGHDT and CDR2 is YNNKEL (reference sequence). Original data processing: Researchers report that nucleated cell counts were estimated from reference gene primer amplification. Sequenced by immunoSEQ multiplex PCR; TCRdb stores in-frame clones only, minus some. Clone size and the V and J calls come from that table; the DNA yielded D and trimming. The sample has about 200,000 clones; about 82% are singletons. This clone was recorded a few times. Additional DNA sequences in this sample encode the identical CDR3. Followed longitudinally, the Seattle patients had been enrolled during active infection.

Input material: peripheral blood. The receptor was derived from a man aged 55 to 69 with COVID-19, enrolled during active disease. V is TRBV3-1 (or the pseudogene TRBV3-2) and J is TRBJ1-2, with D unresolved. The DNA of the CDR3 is TGTGCCAGCAGCCAAGCTAGCTATGGCTACACCTTC. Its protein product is CASSQASYGYTF.